The clone carrying this T cell receptor (beta chain) came up a few times. Germline lookup yields CDR1 LGHNT and CDR2 FRNRAP. Trimming took 4 bases from V and 2 from J; bases not matched to a gene: 2. The CDR3 has 14 residues. This specimen belongs to a study of T cells after yellow fever vaccination. TCRdb ran MiXCR on the 5' RACE reads and lists one entry per CDR3 protein. The sample has about 330,000 distinct CDR3 sequences, roughly 8.3% seen once. The clonotype comes from a man aged 18-30 years who received the YFV17D yellow fever vaccine. The V call is TRBV12-5, the J call TRBJ2-1, with 7 bases identical to TRBD1. The sequencing here drew on PBMCs, taken about 41 days after the first yellow fever vaccination. CDR3 DNA sequence: TGTGCTAGTGGTTCGGGGACAGCCTACAATGAGCAGTTCTTC. It yields the protein CASGSGTAYNEQFF.